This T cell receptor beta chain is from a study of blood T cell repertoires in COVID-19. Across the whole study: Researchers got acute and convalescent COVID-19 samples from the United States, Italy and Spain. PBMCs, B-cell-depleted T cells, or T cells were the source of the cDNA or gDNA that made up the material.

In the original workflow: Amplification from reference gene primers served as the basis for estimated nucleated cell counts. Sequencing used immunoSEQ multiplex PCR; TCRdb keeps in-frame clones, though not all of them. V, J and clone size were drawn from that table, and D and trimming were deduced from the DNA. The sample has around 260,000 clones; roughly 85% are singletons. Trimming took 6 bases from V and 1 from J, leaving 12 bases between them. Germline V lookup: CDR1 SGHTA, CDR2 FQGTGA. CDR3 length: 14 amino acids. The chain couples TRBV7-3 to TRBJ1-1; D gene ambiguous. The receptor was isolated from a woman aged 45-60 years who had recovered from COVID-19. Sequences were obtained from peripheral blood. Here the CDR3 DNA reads TGTGCCAGCAGGCTAACTCCGTGGAACACTGAAGCTTTCTTT. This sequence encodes CASRLTPWNTEAFF. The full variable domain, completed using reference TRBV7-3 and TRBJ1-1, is GAGVSQTPSNKVTEKGKYVELRCDPISGHTALYWYRQSLGQGPEFLIYFQGTGAADDSGLPNDRFFAVRPEGSVSTLKIQRTERGDSAVYLCASRLTPWNTEAFFGQGTRLTVV.